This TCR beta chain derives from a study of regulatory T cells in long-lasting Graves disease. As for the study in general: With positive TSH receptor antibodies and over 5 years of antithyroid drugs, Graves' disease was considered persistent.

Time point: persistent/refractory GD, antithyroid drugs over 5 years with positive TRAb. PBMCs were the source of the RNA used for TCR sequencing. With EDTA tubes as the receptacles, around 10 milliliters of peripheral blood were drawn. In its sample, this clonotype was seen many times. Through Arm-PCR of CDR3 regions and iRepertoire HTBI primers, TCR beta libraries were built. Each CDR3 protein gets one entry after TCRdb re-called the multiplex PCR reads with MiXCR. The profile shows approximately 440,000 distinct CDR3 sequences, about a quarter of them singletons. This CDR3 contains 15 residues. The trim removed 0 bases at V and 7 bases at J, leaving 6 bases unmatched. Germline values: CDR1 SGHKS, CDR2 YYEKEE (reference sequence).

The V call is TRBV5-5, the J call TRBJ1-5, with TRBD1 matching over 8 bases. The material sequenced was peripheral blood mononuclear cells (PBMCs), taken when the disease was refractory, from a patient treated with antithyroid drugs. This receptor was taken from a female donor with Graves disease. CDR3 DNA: TGTGCCAGCAGCTTGGGGACAGGGTTCCTGCAGCCCCAGCATTTT. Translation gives CASSLGTGFLQPQHF.